This T cell receptor beta chain originates from a study of T cell responses to AZD1222 COVID-19 vaccine. Background on the study: It was second doses at about 4 or about 12 weeks that were pooled.

General observations from the study: It should be noted that donors were predominantly white British and more often female, and clonal diversity was possibly underestimated. An increase in Spike-specific TCR breadth and depth was observed after two AZD1222 doses. Regions 160-218 and 743-854 held dominance among vaccine-associated CD4 TCRs, which spanned spike.

The CDR3 consists of 15 residues. Germline V gene data show CDR1 as SGHNT and CDR2 as YYREEE (reference sequence). Trimming removed 0 bases at V and 5 bases at J, with 14 bases between. Repertoires were generated with immunoSEQ multiplex PCR, while TCRdb's copy carries only in-frame clones and drops some. The table lists around 66,000 clones, roughly 84% of them singletons. This clone was seen only once. The antigen is undetermined. The sample in question was peripheral blood, obtained on day 0 of AZD1222 vaccination. This TCR was sampled from an adult in good health. The rearrangement links TRBV5-4 to TRBJ2-5; a possible D gene is TRBD1 (6 bases). Written as DNA, the CDR3 is TGTGCCAGCAGCTTGGTCAGGGGCACGGAGGAGACCCAGTACTTC. It encodes CASSLVRGTEETQYF.